Listed here are 23 T cell receptor beta chains from one sample, sequenced in a study of T cells in Graves' hyperthyroidism and ophthalmopathy. Amplification of TCR beta CDR3 regions used RNA as the template. A set of HTBI primers served as the primers for a first-round RT-PCR of the TCR CDR3. TCRdb re-derived calls from the multiplex PCR reads in MiXCR, one entry per CDR3 protein. The sample consists of 750,000 to 900,000 distinct CDR3 sequences, 38% of them appearing once. The specimen sequenced was blood. All receptors come from a man aged 18 to 30 with Graves' hyperthyroidism.

V and J are TRBV6-5 and TRBJ1-2, with D hard to call. The CDR3 runs 14 residues. V lost 5 bases to trimming and J lost 4 bases, with 14 bases between them. Germline CDR1 MNHEY, CDR2 SVGAGI. CDR3 in amino acids: CASSADLQVYGYTF. Here the CDR3 DNA reads TGTGCCAGCAGTGCCGATCTTCAGGTCTATGGCTACACCTTC.

The rearrangement joins TRBV11-1 to TRBJ2-5; 9 bases fit TRBD2. Germline-derived CDR1 and CDR2 are SGHAT and FQDESV (reference sequence). This CDR3 comprises 15 residues. V shed 5 bases, J shed 4 bases, and the junction held 8 bases outside the gene matches. Here the CDR3 reads CASSPPVSGGETQYF. CDR3 nucleotide sequence: TGTGCCAGCAGCCCGCCGGTTAGCGGGGGAGAGACCCAGTACTTC.

This clonotype was detected many times. This chain joins TRBV11-2 and TRBJ2-5, with unresolved D. With 1 base removed from V and 7 bases from J, the gap between germline ends came to 10 bases. The CDR3 sequence is 13 residues long. In germline, CDR1 is SGHAT, CDR2 FQNNGV. The DNA of the CDR3 is TGTGCCAGCAGCTTAGGGACGGTGGGGACCCAGTACTTC. Residues: CASSLGTVGTQYF.

This clonotype has ten or more counts. The chain combines TRBV2 with TRBJ1-5; D unresolved. The germline gives CDR1 SNHLY, CDR2 FYNNEI. This CDR3 has 12 amino acids. Trimming shortened V by 2 bases and J by 7 bases, and 6 bases separated the two germline ends. CDR3 sequence: CASSEPGQPQHF. The CDR3 bases are TGTGCCAGCAGTGAACCCGGGCAGCCCCAGCATTTT.

The chain combines TRBV12-3 or TRBV12-4 with TRBJ2-5; 12 bases map to TRBD2. Trimming removed 5 bases from V and 7 bases from J; junction bases left unmatched: 8. The CDR3 totals 15 residues. The CDR3 DNA follows: TGTGCCAGCAGTGGGACTAGCGGGTCTGTCGGGACCCAGTACTTC. It codes for CASSGTSGSVGTQYF.

As concerns this clonotype: One end of the junction is discordant with germline, which a read error may explain. The rearrangement uses TRBV19 and TRBJ2-2, with a tentative D call TRBD2 (7 bases). The CDR3 length is 14 residues. Germline lookup yields CDR1 LNHDA and CDR2 SQIVND (reference sequence). The DNA of the CDR3 is TGTGTCAGTATAAGGGGGGGCGCCGCCGGGGAGCTGTTTTTT. Translation gives CVSIRGGAAGELFF. Together with reference TRBV19 and TRBJ2-2, the CDR3 gives the full variable domain: DGGITQSPKYLFRKEGQNVTLSCEQNLNHDAMYWYRQDPGQGLRLIYYSQIVNDFQKGDIAEGYSVSREKKESFPLTVTSAQKNPTAFYLCVSIRGGAAGELFFGEGSRLTVL.

The chain combines TRBV2 with TRBJ2-2, with 7 bases lining up with TRBD1. Germline CDR1 SNHLY, CDR2 FYNNEI. With V trimmed by 6 bases and J by 3 bases, 7 bases remained unmatched. The length of the CDR3 is 15 residues. In DNA form, the CDR3 reads TGTGCCAGCAGGTCGGCGCAGGGGGACACCGGGGAGCTGTTTTTT. It encodes CASRSAQGDTGELFF.

The chain employs TRBV29-1 and TRBJ2-2, with TRBD1 as a possible D gene (5 bases). Germline values: CDR1 SQVTM, CDR2 ANQGSEA. V lost 4 bases and J lost 8, with 11 bases in between. This CDR3 spans 12 amino acids. The DNA of the CDR3 is TGCAGCGTTGGAGATGGGGCTGGGGAGCTGTTTTTT. Protein sequence: CSVGDGAGELFF.

This clonotype was recorded at least ten times. V usage is TRBV2 and J usage is TRBJ1-1; D gene unclear. The V end was cut by 5 bases, the J end by 3 bases, with 10 bases between. Germline V gene sequence: CDR1 SNHLY, CDR2 FYNNEI. This CDR3 is 13 amino acids long. Here the CDR3 reads CASSTRVDTEAFF. The CDR3 bases are TGTGCCAGCAGTACGAGGGTGGACACTGAAGCTTTCTTT.

Comments on this clonotype: The missing conserved phenylalanine or tryptophan at the end of this CDR3 makes a read error likely. The chain has TRBV9 and TRBJ1-1; no clear D gene. V lost 4 bases, J lost 5 bases, and 18 bases lay in between. Germline V gene data show CDR1 as SGDLS and CDR2 as YYNGEE. The CDR3 is made up of 15 amino acids. The CDR3 region has the DNA TGTGCCAGCAGCCTTGGAGGGCCCTGGAGGACTGAAGCTTTCTTG. Protein sequence: CASSLGGPWRTEAFL.

The V and J genes are TRBV4-1 and TRBJ1-4; D is unresolved. V lost 1 base, J lost 8 bases, and 14 bases lay in between. This CDR3 contains 15 residues. Per the germline V gene, CDR1 is MGHRA and CDR2 is YSYEKL. Here the CDR3 DNA reads TGCGCCAGCAGCCAAGTAGACCCCGAGGGAGAAAAACTGTTTTTT. This translates into CASSQVDPEGEKLFF.

CDR3 DNA: TGCAGTGATCAAGCATATGGCTACACCTTC. The encoded protein is CSDQAYGYTF. The chain employs TRBV29-1 and TRBJ1-2; D call uncertain. Germline V gene sequence: CDR1 SQVTM, CDR2 ANQGSEA. This CDR3 has 10 residues.

For the CDR3, the DNA is TGTGCCACCAGCCTGGACAGGCCGGGAAATCAGCCCCAGCATTTT. As protein: CATSLDRPGNQPQHF. V gene TRBV15 combines with J gene TRBJ1-5, with 7 bases lining up with TRBD1. With V trimmed by 5 bases and J by 4 bases, 8 bases remained unmatched. The CDR3 extends over 15 amino acids. CDR1 LNHNV and CDR2 YYDKDF come from the germline V gene (reference sequence).

CDR3 sequence reads: CASSLMNQGPLGNTIYF. CDR3 DNA sequence: TGTGCCAGCAGCTTGATGAATCAGGGACCCCTTGGAAACACCATATATTTT. V usage is TRBV5-6 and J usage is TRBJ1-3, with D possibly being TRBD1 (5 bases). The CDR3 totals 17 residues. V was pared by 1 base and J by 3 bases, with 17 bases between. CDR1 and CDR2 (germline): SGHDT, YYEEEE.

The chain links TRBV15 to TRBJ2-7; D might be TRBD1 (5 bases). Between the trimmed V and J ends, which lost 3 bases and 1 base, there was a span of 22 bases. The germline CDR1 and CDR2 sequences are LNHNV and YYDKDF (reference sequence). The CDR3 sequence is 18 residues long. Written as DNA, the CDR3 is TGTGCCACCAGCAGCCAAGTGGGAACAGGTATTCTATCCTACGAGCAGTACTTC. Protein: CATSSQVGTGILSYEQYF.

This clonotype occurred many times. This chain links TRBV19 with TRBJ1-5; 7 nucleotides align to TRBD1. CDR1 and CDR2 from the germline V gene are LNHDA and SQIVND (reference sequence). CDR3 length equals 16 residues. V shed 2 bases and J 4 bases; nucleotides not matched to a gene: 8. Written as DNA, the CDR3 is TGTGCCAGTAGTATAACCCGTGACAGGGTAAATCAGCCCCAGCATTTT. It translates to CASSITRDRVNQPQHF.

About this clonotype: Its ends do not fully match the called genes, so a read error is possible. The rearrangement uses TRBV9 and TRBJ1-2, with D unresolved. Per the germline V gene, CDR1 is SGDLS and CDR2 is YYNGEE. This CDR3 comprises 14 residues. The CDR3 reads CASSPPWSGDGYAF. The CDR3 region has the DNA TGTGCCAGCAGCCCGCCGTGGTCGGGCGATGGCTACGCCTTC.

Details on this clonotype: Its ends do not fully match the called genes, so a read error is possible. The V gene is TRBV7-9, the J gene TRBJ1-1; TRBD1 is a possible D gene (5 bases). Looked up from germline, CDR1 is SEHNR and CDR2 is FQNEAQ (reference sequence). The CDR3 has 13 amino acids. The CDR3 coding sequence is TGTGCCAGCGGCGGGACGGAGAACACCGAAGCTTTCTTT. Translated: CASGGTENTEAFF.

This clonotype turned up a few times. The V gene is TRBV5-1, the J gene TRBJ2-5; D gene uncertain. Trimming removed 6 bases from V and 2 bases from J, with 5 bases in between. The CDR3 contains 11 residues. Per germline, CDR1 SGHRS and CDR2 YFSETQ. For the CDR3, the DNA is TGCGCCAGCACAGCTCAAGAGACCCAGTACTTC. It encodes CASTAQETQYF.

This clonotype was counted a few times. The chain links TRBV9 to TRBJ1-4, with D uncertain. The V end lost 1 base, the J end lost 5 bases, and 12 bases lay between the germline ends. The CDR3 is 15 residues long. Germline V gene lookup returns CDR1 SGDLS and CDR2 YYNGEE. CDR3 sequence (DNA): TGTGCCAGCAGCGTACAGGTGGGGATAAATGAAAAACTGTTTTTT. It encodes CASSVQVGINEKLFF.

This sequence joins TRBV5-4 and TRBJ2-5, with D possibly TRBD2 on 7 matching bases. The CDR3 spans 15 residues. Germline-derived CDR1 and CDR2 are SGHNT and YYREEE (reference sequence). V was trimmed by 4 bases and J by 1 base, leaving 14 bases between them. CDR3 sequence: CASSIQGGGQETQYF. The CDR3 DNA follows: TGTGCCAGCAGCATACAGGGAGGGGGCCAAGAGACCCAGTACTTC.

The V gene is TRBV9, the J gene TRBJ2-2; TRBD2 matches 8 bases. Trimming cost V 4 bases and J 0 bases; bases outside gene matches: 8. The CDR3 totals 17 residues. Germline CDR1 is SGDLS and CDR2 is YYNGEE. CDR3 protein: CASSRGGGSPNTGELFF. CDR3 DNA sequence: TGTGCCAGCAGCCGGGGGGGGGGAAGCCCGAACACCGGGGAGCTGTTTTTT.

This chain links TRBV15 with TRBJ1-2, with 7 positions matching TRBD1. J was trimmed by 4 bases and V by 1 base; bases with no gene match: 6. The CDR3 has 15 residues. Germline CDR1 is LNHNV and CDR2 is YYDKDF (reference sequence). The CDR3 loop is CATSRGVGQIYGYTF. The CDR3 region has the DNA TGTGCCACCAGCAGAGGGGTGGGACAGATCTATGGCTACACCTTC.